This is a list of T cell receptor beta chains from one sample in a study of beta chain features in type 1 diabetes. Assay used: immunoSEQ multiplex PCR; TCRdb lists only in-frame clones, some missing. Found here are 250,000 to 350,000 clones, approximately 14% of them singletons; the top ten hold 0.015% to 0.02%. The sequenced sample consisted of naive CD4+ T cells from blood. The receptors shown here come from a young man with type 1 diabetes. CDR3s include the opening cysteine and the closing phenylalanine or tryptophan. A D gene is named only where the DNA matches it firmly. Some rows have no size entry. The others give once, few or many, or a class for an expanded clone.

TRBJ2-2 TRBV7-3 . . CASTTGNTGELFF TGTGCCAGCACCACAGGGAACACCGGGGAGCTGTTTTTT
TRBJ1-3 TRBV9 . TRBD1 CASSTGTGGTGNTIYF TGTGCCAGCAGCACCGGGACAGGGGGCACTGGAAACACCATATATTTT
TRBJ2-5 TRBV15 few . CATSRETGAQYF TGTGCCACCAGCAGAGAAACGGGGGCCCAGTACTTC
TRBJ2-1 TRBV7-9 few . CASSLGGRAYNEQFF TGTGCCAGCAGCTTAGGAGGTAGAGCCTACAATGAGCAGTTCTTC
TRBJ2-3 TRBV2 few TRBD2 CASRLAGGSTDTQYF TGTGCCAGCAGATTAGCGGGAGGCAGCACAGATACGCAGTATTTT
TRBJ2-1 TRBV15 few . CATSSPLGGSYNEQFF TGTGCCACCAGCAGCCCACTAGGTGGGTCCTACAATGAGCAGTTCTTC
TRBJ1-2 TRBV5-6 few . CASSLEPSRGYTF TGTGCCAGCAGCTTGGAGCCGTCGCGTGGCTACACCTTC
TRBJ2-7 TRBV10-3 few TRBD2 CAISSGTSGTSYEQYF TGTGCCATCAGTAGCGGGACTAGCGGGACCTCCTACGAGCAGTACTTC
TRBJ2-2 TRBV6-4 . . CASSLQGYTGELFF TGTGCCAGCAGCCTTCAGGGCTATACCGGGGAGCTGTTTTTT
TRBJ2-5 TRBV30 . . CARSAAFRETQYF TGTGCCAGATCCGCGGCCTTTAGAGAGACCCAGTACTTC
TRBJ2-1 TRBV5-4 . . CASSFPAERYNEQFF TGTGCCAGCAGCTTCCCAGCGGAGAGATACAATGAGCAGTTCTTC
TRBJ2-7 TRBV28 few TRBD2 CASSLDSGPAYEQYF TGTGCCAGCAGTTTGGATAGCGGGCCTGCCTACGAGCAGTACTTC
TRBJ1-5 TRBV2 . . CASSAGNSNQPQHF TGTGCCAGCAGCGCAGGGAATAGCAATCAGCCCCAGCATTTT
TRBJ2-7 TRBV6-6 . TRBD2 CASRTAGRTYEQYF TGTGCCAGCAGGACAGCGGGGAGGACCTACGAGCAGTACTTC
TRBJ2-7 TRBV6-5 few TRBD2 CASSYGGGAAEQYF TGTGCCAGCAGTTACGGGGGGGGAGCCGCCGAGCAGTACTTC
TRBJ2-1 TRBV10-3 few TRBD2 CAIRASGGNEQFF TGTGCCATCAGGGCTAGCGGGGGCAATGAGCAGTTCTTC
TRBJ2-2 TRBV11-2 . TRBD2 CASTIGLADTGELFF TGTGCCAGCACCATCGGACTAGCGGACACCGGGGAGCTGTTTTTT